The clone carrying this TCR beta chain occurred a few times. The antigen remains unidentified. This sample stems from a study of radiotherapy plus CTLA-4 blockade in lung cancer. The wider study: Disease control was present in more than 25% of patients, and objective responses in approximately 20%.

Germline lookup yields CDR1 SGHTA and CDR2 FQGTGA. The V end lost 2 bases, the J end lost 6 bases, and 11 bases lay between the germline ends. This CDR3 comprises 14 residues. Study observations and caveats: Once radiotherapy plus ipilimumab had been given, TCR clones derived from tumor expanded in blood.

Profiling relied on immunoSEQ multiplex PCR, and the TCRdb table lists in-frame clones only, not all of them. The data show about 45,000 clones, 50% to 70% seen once. The clonotype was recovered from a human donor with non-small cell lung cancer who had a partial response to radiotherapy plus ipilimumab. This chain uses TRBV7-3 with TRBJ1-5, with D maybe TRBD1 (5 bases). Specimen: peripheral blood, collected from a patient treated with radiotherapy plus ipilimumab. CDR3 bases: TGTGCCAGCAGCTTAGCGGGGACCGTTCAGCCCCAGCATTTT. This translates into CASSLAGTVQPQHF. The full variable domain, rest sourced from reference TRBV7-3 and TRBJ1-5, is GAGVSQTPSNKVTEKGKYVELRCDPISGHTALYWYRQSLGQGPEFLIYFQGTGAADDSGLPNDRFFAVRPEGSVSTLKIQRTERGDSAVYLCASSLAGTVQPQHFGDGTRLSIL.